This T cell receptor (beta chain) came from a study of cytomegalovirus exposure and HLA in healthy donors. Overall study findings and caveats: V- and J-gene trimming in TCR beta was tied to a missense DCLRE1C variant by an analysis performed later.

PCR amplification relied on 60 Vbeta primers (plus 13 Jbeta primers). The repertoire was sequenced with immunoSEQ multiplex PCR; TCRdb's copy has only in-frame clones and lacks some. The sample holds 90,000 to 120,000 clones; around 73% are singletons and the top ten take around 7.8%. The CDR3 has 15 amino acids. Per germline, CDR1 SGHDN and CDR2 FVKESK. V lost 2 bases, J lost 2 bases, and 12 bases lay in between. As to this clone: What it recognizes is unknown.

The chain couples TRBV14 to TRBJ2-5, with D perhaps TRBD2 (6 bases). This receptor was identified in a man aged 25-40 years in good health and CMV-seronegative. The sequenced sample consisted of PBMCs. The CDR3, as DNA: TGTGCCAGCAGCCAACTTCGGGACTTTCAAGAGACCCAGTACTTC. The encoded protein is CASSQLRDFQETQYF.